Following are 13 T cell receptor beta chains from one sample sequenced in a study of blood T cell repertoires in COVID-19. Data came from immunoSEQ multiplex PCR; TCRdb stores just in-frame clones and leaves some out. The sample includes nearly 350,000 clones, about 90% seen only once; the top ten take approximately 0.93%. The specimen was PBMCs or T cells enriched from blood (not recorded which). The receptors here all came from a woman younger than 45 who had recovered from COVID-19.

In this sample, this clone turned up once. This chain uses TRBV15 with TRBJ1-1; TRBD1 matches 8 bases. Trimming took 5 bases from V and 0 from J; bases not matched to a gene: 14. The CDR3 loop spans 18 amino acids. Germline CDR1 is LNHNV and CDR2 is YYDKDF (reference sequence). CDR3 sequence: CATSGRDRGPLMNTEAFF. Here the CDR3 DNA reads TGTGCCACCAGCGGGAGAGACAGGGGCCCTTTAATGAACACTGAAGCTTTCTTT. Full variable domain (outside the CDR3, taken from reference TRBV15 and TRBJ1-1): DAMVIQNPRYQVTQFGKPVTLSCSQTLNHNVMYWYQQKSSQAPKLLFHYYDKDFNNEADTPDNFQSRRPNTSFCFLDIRSPGLGDTAMYLCATSGRDRGPLMNTEAFFGQGTRLTVV.

The gene calls are TRBV4-1 and TRBJ2-1, with D perhaps matching TRBD1 (5 bases). Germline V lookup: CDR1 MGHRA, CDR2 YSYEKL. V was shortened by 2 bases and J by 15 bases, with 14 bases between the two germline ends. The CDR3 loop spans 12 amino acids. CDR3 sequence: CASSQSTTGPFF. The CDR3 DNA reads TGCGCCAGCAGCCAATCGACCACAGGACCGTTCTTC.

The V and J genes are TRBV30 and TRBJ1-2, with 8 nucleotides matching TRBD1. The CDR3 has 14 residues. CDR1 is GTSNPN and CDR2 is SVGIG in the germline V gene (reference sequence). The junction had 8 bases not matched to a gene; V was cut back by 0 bases and J by 8 bases. The CDR3 nucleotides read TGTGCCTGGAGTGTTGCAGGGGGCATGGGGGGCTACACCTTC. Translating it yields CAWSVAGGMGGYTF.

The CDR3 DNA is TGTGCCAGCAGTTTGTGGGGGGGGTACACCGGGGAGCTGTTTTTT. It specifies CASSLWGGYTGELFF. This chain joins TRBV27 and TRBJ2-2; 7 bases are a match to TRBD2. The V and J ends lost 3 bases and 3 bases, in that order; junction bases with no gene match: 4. CDR3 length: 15 residues. Germline CDR1 MNHEY, CDR2 SMNVEV (reference sequence).

The V call is TRBV28, the J call TRBJ2-4, with 8 bases fitting TRBD1. Germline CDR1 is MDHEN and CDR2 is SYDVKM. V shed 8 bases and J 2 bases; nucleotides not matched to a gene: 8. CDR3 length: 15 amino acids. CDR3 coding DNA: TGTGCCAGCCTGGGGCAGGGGGCTTCCAAAAACATTCAGTACTTC. Translation: CASLGQGASKNIQYF.

This rearrangement joins TRBV19 to TRBJ1-2; 8 positions match TRBD1. CDR1 and CDR2 (germline): LNHDA, SQIVND (reference sequence). The CDR3 extends over 14 amino acids. V shed 7 bases and J 3 bases; nucleotides not matched to a gene: 7. Written as DNA, the CDR3 is TGTGCCAGTAAAGACAGGGGAGAGGACTATGGCTACACCTTC. Translated, it gives CASKDRGEDYGYTF.

The chain carries TRBV30 and TRBJ2-4, with 8 positions matching TRBD1. CDR1 and CDR2 from the germline V gene are GTSNPN and SVGIG (reference sequence). The trim removed 0 bases at V and 7 bases at J, leaving 17 bases unmatched. The CDR3 is made up of 18 amino acids. The CDR3 region is CAWSVPPQDRVRRNIQYF. The CDR3 nucleotides are TGTGCCTGGAGTGTACCCCCCCAGGACAGGGTGAGAAGGAACATTCAGTACTTC.

This clone was picked up one time. V usage is TRBV6-2 or TRBV6-3 and J usage is TRBJ1-6; 10 nucleotides match TRBD1. The CDR3 extends over 15 amino acids. The J segment lost 9 bases and the V segment lost 6 bases, leaving 8 bases of the junction unmatched. The V gene's germline CDR1 is MNHEY and CDR2 SVGEGT. This chain's CDR3 is CASSHDRGLTSPLHF. CDR3 sequence (DNA): TGTGCCAGCAGCCACGACAGGGGGCTCACTTCACCCCTCCACTTT.

This rearrangement joins TRBV18 to TRBJ2-7; 8 nucleotides align to TRBD2. Germline CDR1 KGHSH, CDR2 LQKENI. V lost 0 bases to trimming and J lost 3 bases; unmatched junction nucleotides: 4. The CDR3 length is 15 residues. CDR3 loop: CASSPPGLGGYEQYF. CDR3 nucleotides: TGTGCCAGCTCACCACCGGGACTAGGAGGCTACGAGCAGTACTTC.

This clone has just a few counts. The genes are TRBV6-2 or TRBV6-3 and TRBJ2-7; D uncertain. Deletions cut 0 bases from V and 4 bases from J, with 13 bases between. Germline loops: CDR1 MNHEY, CDR2 SVGEGT. The CDR3 sequence is 15 residues long. DNA of the CDR3: TGTGCCAGCAGTTACTCGTTTCCTGGGCAATACGAGCAGTACTTC. Translating it yields CASSYSFPGQYEQYF.

V usage is TRBV7-2 and J usage is TRBJ2-5; TRBD1 is a possible D gene (6 bases). CDR3 length: 13 residues. From germline, CDR1 is SGHTA and CDR2 FQGNSA. The V end was cut by 4 bases, the J end by 3 bases, with 9 bases between. CDR3 amino acids: CASSSYREETQYF. The CDR3 nucleotides read TGTGCCAGCAGCTCCTACAGGGAAGAGACCCAGTACTTC.

The chain has TRBV11-2 and TRBJ1-2; D is uncertain. Per the germline V gene, CDR1 is SGHAT and CDR2 is FQNNGV. This CDR3 is 12 amino acids long. V dropped 5 bases and J dropped 2 bases, with 6 bases sitting between them. CDR3 sequence: CASSPINYGYTF. The CDR3 region has the DNA TGTGCCAGCAGCCCAATCAACTATGGCTACACCTTC. The full variable domain, with the rest looked up from reference TRBV11-2 and TRBJ1-2, is EAGVAQSPRYKIIEKRQSVAFWCNPISGHATLYWYQQILGQGPKLLIQFQNNGVVDDSQLPKDRFSAERLKGVDSTLKIQPAKLEDSAVYLCASSPINYGYTFGSGTRLTVV.

This CDR3 reads CASSRGTVGNIQYF. The CDR3 bases are TGTGCCAGCAGTAGGGGGACAGTGGGAAACATTCAGTACTTC. The chain combines TRBV7-9 with TRBJ2-4, with TRBD1 identical over 7 bases. The CDR3 consists of 14 residues. Germline CDR1 is SEHNR and CDR2 is FQNEAQ (reference sequence). V shed 6 bases, J shed 6 bases, and the junction held 8 bases outside the gene matches.